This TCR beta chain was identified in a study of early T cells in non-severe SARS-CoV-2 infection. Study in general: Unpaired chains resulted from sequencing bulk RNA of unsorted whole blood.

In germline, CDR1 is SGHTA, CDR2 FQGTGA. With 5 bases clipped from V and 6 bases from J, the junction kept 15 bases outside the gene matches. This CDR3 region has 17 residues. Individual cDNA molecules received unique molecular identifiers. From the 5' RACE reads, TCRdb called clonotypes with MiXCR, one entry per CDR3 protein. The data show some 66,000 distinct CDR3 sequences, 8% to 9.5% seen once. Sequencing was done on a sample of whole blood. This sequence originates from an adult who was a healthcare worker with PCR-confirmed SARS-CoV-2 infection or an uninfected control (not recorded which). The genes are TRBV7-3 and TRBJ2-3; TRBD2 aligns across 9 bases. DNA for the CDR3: TGTGCCAGCAGCCCAAAGGGGTCTAGCGGGATACGTGATACGCAGTATTTT. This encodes CASSPKGSSGIRDTQYF.